This T cell receptor beta chain stems from a study of blood T cell repertoires in COVID-19. Study in general: Both acute and convalescent COVID-19 samples were obtained from the United States, Italy and Spain. The analysed material was cDNA or gDNA that came from T cells, B-cell-depleted T cells, or PBMCs.

A single count supports this clone. Germline V CDR1 and CDR2: SGHTA, FQGNSA. With V trimmed by 7 bases and J by 3 bases, 9 bases remained unmatched. The CDR3 runs to 16 residues. Original analysis: Estimated nucleated cell counts came from reference gene primer amplification. Sequencing used immunoSEQ multiplex PCR; TCRdb keeps in-frame clones, though not all of them. D and trimming were read from the DNA, whereas the V and J calls and clone size are those reported in that table. The repertoire holds fewer than 250,000 clones, about nine tenths seen once, with approximately 0.69% in the top ten. The sequencing input was peripheral blood. This receptor was obtained from a man in his forties with acute or convalescent COVID-19. This chain links TRBV7-2 with TRBJ2-7; TRBD2 matches at 13 bases. DNA for the CDR3: TGTGCCAGCATCAGACTACTAGCGGGAGGGTTCTACGAGCAGTACTTC. It translates to CASIRLLAGGFYEQYF.